The 17 T cell receptor beta chains listed next were all sequenced from one sample in a study of T cell responses to AZD1222 COVID-19 vaccine. Clones were sequenced by immunoSEQ multiplex PCR, and TCRdb holds only the in-frame ones, with some missing. The data show about 130,000 clones, about 93% seen once. The specimen was peripheral blood, collected on day 0 of AZD1222 vaccination. These receptors all come from an adult in good health.

The V and J genes are TRBV30 and TRBJ1-1; 8 bases map to TRBD1. CDR3 length equals 14 residues. The germline gives CDR1 GTSNPN, CDR2 SVGIG (reference sequence). V shed 5 bases, J shed 1 base, and the junction held 6 bases outside the gene matches. CDR3 DNA sequence: TGTGCCTGGGGGGATGGGACAGGGAACACTGAAGCTTTCTTT. Its protein product is CAWGDGTGNTEAFF.

The rearrangement joins TRBV5-8 to TRBJ1-1, with D maybe TRBD1 (5 bases). CDR1 is SGHTS and CDR2 is YDEGEE in the germline V gene. The CDR3 length is 16 residues. Trimming took 0 bases from V and 3 from J, leaving 15 bases between them. The CDR3 spells CASSLGEGHMYTEAFF. For the CDR3, the DNA is TGTGCCAGCAGCTTGGGAGAGGGGCATATGTACACTGAAGCTTTCTTT.

This clone was seen just once. The CDR3 protein is CAGRTGNTEAFF. CDR3 nucleotides: TGTGCCGGACGGACAGGGAACACTGAAGCTTTCTTT. The chain couples TRBV7-9 to TRBJ1-1; TRBD1 agrees at 7 bases. The CDR3 contains 12 residues. V trimming: 11 bases; J trimming: 1 base; junction bases outside the gene matches: 4. Germline V gives CDR1 SEHNR, CDR2 FQNEAQ (reference sequence).

This chain uses TRBV6-5 with TRBJ2-1, with TRBD1 as a possible D gene (6 bases). Germline CDR1 MNHEY, CDR2 SVGAGI. The germline V and J ends were trimmed by 6 bases and 4 bases, with 16 bases remaining between them. The CDR3 contains 15 residues. The CDR3 DNA is TGTGCCAGCAGACCGGGGACAACTTCTTACAATGAGCAGTTCTTC. Translation: CASRPGTTSYNEQFF.

The rearrangement uses TRBV9 and TRBJ2-3, with D possibly matching TRBD1 (6 bases). Germline V gives CDR1 SGDLS, CDR2 YYNGEE. Trimming stripped 2 bases from V and 2 bases from J, with 12 bases between. The CDR3 sequence is 15 residues long. The CDR3 sequence is CASSVGTTFTDTQYF. CDR3 in DNA: TGTGCCAGCAGCGTTGGGACAACCTTCACAGATACGCAGTATTTT.

The rearrangement links TRBV6-5 to TRBJ1-1; TRBD1 aligns across 7 bases. The ends lost 3 bases at V and 0 bases at J; junction bases unmatched: 4. Germline V CDR1 and CDR2: MNHEY, SVGAGI. The CDR3 length is 15 residues. The CDR3 DNA reads TGTGCCAGCAGTTATCGGACAGGAATGAACACTGAAGCTTTCTTT. This gives the protein CASSYRTGMNTEAFF.

The chain uses TRBV2 and TRBJ2-1; TRBD1 might be the D (5 bases). The V gene lost 7 bases and the J gene lost 7 bases, with 8 bases spanning the gap. The CDR3 is made up of 11 amino acids. Germline values: CDR1 SNHLY, CDR2 FYNNEI. CDR3 sequence (DNA): TGTGCCAGCACCCAGGGAAATGAGCAGTTCTTC. This translates into CASTQGNEQFF.

This chain connects TRBV7-9 to TRBJ2-1; the D gene is possibly TRBD1 (5 bases). With 5 bases removed from V and 5 bases from J, the gap between germline ends came to 10 bases. CDR3 size: 13 residues. CDR1 and CDR2 (germline): SEHNR, FQNEAQ (reference sequence). This CDR3 reads CASSPTGDNEQFF. The CDR3 DNA follows: TGTGCCAGCAGCCCTACAGGAGACAATGAGCAGTTCTTC.

As DNA, the CDR3 is TGTGCCAGCAGTTTAGACATGAACTATGGCTACACCTTC. Translating it yields CASSLDMNYGYTF. This chain links TRBV28 with TRBJ1-2; D unresolved. Germline V gene lookup returns CDR1 MDHEN and CDR2 SYDVKM. The CDR3 consists of 13 residues. V was trimmed by 2 bases and J by 2 bases, leaving 6 bases between them.

This clone was observed a single time. The CDR3 spells CASSLLGGYTF. The CDR3 DNA follows: TGTGCCAGCAGCTTGTTGGGGGGCTACACCTTC. The chain is built from TRBV5-6 and TRBJ1-2; no reliable D call. The V end lost 1 base, the J end lost 8 bases, and 6 bases lay between the germline ends. This CDR3 contains 11 residues. The germline CDR1 and CDR2 sequences are SGHDT and YYEEEE.

This clone was recorded only once. This chain uses TRBV7-2 with TRBJ1-2; D gene unclear. Germline-derived CDR1 and CDR2 are SGHTA and FQGNSA. The germline V and J ends were trimmed by 4 bases and 2 bases, with 17 bases remaining between them. This CDR3 spans 16 amino acids. The CDR3 sequence: CASSSRWVGKNYGYTF. For the CDR3, the DNA is TGTGCCAGCAGCTCCCGCTGGGTTGGGAAGAACTATGGCTACACCTTC. Complete variable domain (other parts from reference TRBV7-2 and TRBJ1-2): GAGVSQSPSNKVTEKGKDVELRCDPISGHTALYWYRQSLGQGLEFLIYFQGNSAPDKSGLPSDRFSAERTGGSVSTLTIQRTQQEDSAVYLCASSSRWVGKNYGYTFGSGTRLTVV.

This clone has only one observation. The rearrangement links TRBV2 to TRBJ1-5; possible D gene TRBD1, 5 bases. The germline V and J ends were trimmed by 6 bases and 4 bases, with 16 bases remaining between them. The CDR3 has 15 residues. CDR1 is SNHLY and CDR2 is FYNNEI in the germline V gene. The DNA for the CDR3 is TGTGCCAGCAGAAAAGACAGTATAAGGAATCAGCCCCAGCATTTT. This sequence encodes CASRKDSIRNQPQHF.

The CDR3 region is CASTGTVNSPLHF. In DNA, the CDR3 is TGTGCCAGCACCGGGACAGTGAATTCACCCCTCCACTTT. The genes are TRBV27 and TRBJ1-6; 7 bases match TRBD1. The CDR3 spans 13 residues. Germline V CDR1 and CDR2: MNHEY, SMNVEV (reference sequence). The trim removed 7 bases at V and 7 bases at J, leaving 4 bases unmatched.

J is TRBJ1-6 and V is TRBV25-1; no definite D call. CDR1 is MGHDK, CDR2 SYGVNS, per germline. The V and J ends lost 3 bases and 0 bases respectively, with 12 bases between them. The CDR3 sequence is 17 residues long. The DNA for the CDR3 is TGTGCCAGCAGTGACCGAGGCGGAAGCTCCTATAATTCACCCCTCCACTTT. Translating it yields CASSDRGGSSYNSPLHF.

The chain uses TRBV20-1 and TRBJ1-2, with a weak D call TRBD1 (5 bases). Germline values: CDR1 DFQATT, CDR2 SNEGSKA (reference sequence). V was cut by 6 bases and J by 5 bases, with 7 bases left in between. The CDR3 sequence is 10 residues long. CDR3 sequence: CSAQGYGYTF. For the CDR3, the DNA is TGCAGTGCCCAGGGTTATGGCTACACCTTC.

The chain employs TRBV11-3 and TRBJ1-1; D uncertain. CDR3 length: 15 amino acids. Trimming cost V 5 bases and J 0 bases, with 13 bases left between them. Germline CDR1 reads SGHNT; CDR2 reads YENEEA. The CDR3 region is CASSPGEAMNTEAFF. The CDR3 DNA sequence: TGTGCCAGCAGCCCAGGTGAAGCTATGAACACTGAAGCTTTCTTT.

The chain recombines TRBV6-1 with TRBJ1-3, with unresolved D. Trimming cost V 2 bases and J 0 bases, with 11 bases left between them. Germline V lookup: CDR1 MNHNS, CDR2 SASEGT. This CDR3 spans 16 amino acids. The CDR3 sequence is CASSEPRGHSGNTIYF. Written as DNA, the CDR3 is TGTGCCAGCAGTGAACCCCGAGGCCACTCTGGAAACACCATATATTTT.